These 11 T cell receptor beta chains were sequenced from one sample in a study of blood T cell repertoires in COVID-19. The protocol was immunoSEQ multiplex PCR, while the TCRdb copy is restricted to in-frame clones and leaves out a portion. The sample includes 410,000 or so clones, about 88% of them seen just once. The sequenced sample was peripheral blood. These receptors all come from a woman between 40 and 55 years old with COVID-19, enrolled during active disease.

This chain uses TRBV2 with TRBJ1-2; no reliable D call. Germline CDR1 reads SNHLY; CDR2 reads FYNNEI. Trimming left V 0 bases short and J 6 bases short, with 8 bases between. There are 13 residues in the CDR3. In DNA, the CDR3 is TGTGCCAGCAGTGAAGCGCGTACAGATGGCTACACCTTC. Protein sequence: CASSEARTDGYTF.

The chain is built from TRBV5-1 and TRBJ1-2, with D perhaps matching TRBD1 (5 bases). Trimming removed 0 bases at V and 6 bases at J, with 9 bases between. Germline V gene lookup returns CDR1 SGHRS and CDR2 YFSETQ. The CDR3 length is 13 residues. The CDR3 is CASSLAPGDGYTF. In nucleotides, the CDR3 is TGCGCCAGCAGCTTGGCGCCGGGGGATGGCTACACCTTC.

This chain connects TRBV28 to TRBJ2-6; no definite D call. Trimming removed 7 bases at V and 0 bases at J, with 4 bases between. The CDR3 is 13 amino acids. Germline values: CDR1 MDHEN, CDR2 SYDVKM. The CDR3 spells CASISSGANVLTF. CDR3 in DNA: TGTGCCAGCATCTCCTCTGGGGCCAACGTCCTGACTTTC. Supplemented by reference TRBV28 and TRBJ2-6, the full variable domain reads DVKVTQSSRYLVKRTGEKVFLECVQDMDHENMFWYRQDPGLGLRLIYFSYDVKMKEKGDIPEGYSVSREKKERFSLILESASTNQTSMYLCASISSGANVLTFGAGSRLTVL.

V gene TRBV27 combines with J gene TRBJ2-3, with 10 bases matching TRBD1. Germline V gene data show CDR1 as MNHEY and CDR2 as SMNVEV (reference sequence). This CDR3 has 17 amino acids. J was trimmed by 0 bases and V by 3 bases; bases with no gene match: 6. CDR3 sequence reads: CASSFGQGGTSTDTQYF. CDR3 bases: TGTGCCAGCAGTTTCGGACAGGGGGGTACTAGCACAGATACGCAGTATTTT.

A word on this clone: An end of the junction does not agree with germline; a read error may underlie this. The rearrangement links TRBV7-7 to TRBJ2-2; perhaps TRBD2 as D (5 bases). CDR3 length: 17 amino acids. The V gene's germline CDR1 is SSHAT and CDR2 FNYEAQ (reference sequence). The CDR3 DNA reads as TGTGCTAGCAGCTTAGCGCTTGGAGACTCGAACACCGGGGAGCTGTTTTTT. It yields the protein CASSLALGDSNTGELFF.

This chain connects TRBV5-4 to TRBJ1-1, with 9 bases matching TRBD1. The CDR3 is 14 residues long. The J segment lost 4 bases and the V segment lost 2 bases, leaving 3 bases of the junction unmatched. Germline lookup yields CDR1 SGHNT and CDR2 YYREEE (reference sequence). CDR3 residues: CASSLGTGSTEAFF. CDR3 nucleotide sequence: TGTGCCAGCAGCTTAGGGACAGGGAGCACTGAAGCTTTCTTT.

The rearrangement links TRBV7-2 to TRBJ2-5, with 14 bases aligning to TRBD2. The ends lost 4 bases at V and 1 base at J; junction bases unmatched: 2. Germline lookup yields CDR1 SGHTA and CDR2 FQGNSA. This CDR3 is built from 16 residues. CDR3 residues: CASSSGLAGGQETQYF. DNA of the CDR3: TGTGCCAGCAGCTCAGGACTAGCGGGGGGCCAAGAGACCCAGTACTTC. Filled out from reference TRBV7-2 and TRBJ2-5, the complete variable domain reads GAGVSQSPSNKVTEKGKDVELRCDPISGHTALYWYRQSLGQGLEFLIYFQGNSAPDKSGLPSDRFSAERTGGSVSTLTIQRTQQEDSAVYLCASSSGLAGGQETQYFGPGTRLLVL.

As to this clone: This specimen includes other DNA sequences encoding the same CDR3. The CDR3 coding sequence is TGTGCCAGCAGCTTATCTGGACAGGGAGAGACCCAGTACTTC. Residues: CASSLSGQGETQYF. The chain employs TRBV7-3 and TRBJ2-5, with TRBD1 identical over 8 bases. CDR3 size: 14 residues. The V and J ends lost 2 bases and 4 bases, in that order; junction bases with no gene match: 3. In germline, CDR1 is SGHTA, CDR2 FQGTGA.

This clone has a count of ten or more. The V and J genes are TRBV6-5 and TRBJ1-1; TRBD1 agrees at 8 bases. CDR3 size: 14 residues. Germline V lookup: CDR1 MNHEY, CDR2 SVGAGI. Losses at the gene ends were 4 bases for V and 5 bases for J; bases not matched to a gene: 6. The CDR3 here is CASSSGGWVTEAFF. In DNA, the CDR3 is TGTGCCAGCAGTTCAGGGGGCTGGGTAACTGAAGCTTTCTTT.

This chain connects TRBV28 to TRBJ1-5, with D tentatively TRBD1 (6 bases). Trimming took off 2 bases at V and 5 bases at J, with 13 bases between the two ends. This CDR3 is 15 amino acids long. Germline V gene data show CDR1 as MDHEN and CDR2 as SYDVKM. The CDR3: CASSLQGSSDQPQHF. In nucleotides, the CDR3 is TGTGCCAGCAGTTTACAGGGGAGTTCCGATCAGCCCCAGCATTTT.

This clone is a singleton in its sample. The V call is TRBV28, the J call TRBJ1-1, with D possibly TRBD1 on 6 matching bases. The V gene's germline CDR1 is MDHEN and CDR2 SYDVKM. V was trimmed by 7 bases and J by 2 bases, leaving 17 bases between them. This CDR3 has 15 amino acids. The CDR3 sequence is CASTSPVTGNTEAFF. The DNA for the CDR3 is TGTGCCAGCACTTCGCCGGTGACAGGAAACACTGAAGCTTTCTTT. The full variable domain, in which reference TRBV28 and TRBJ1-1 provide the parts outside the CDR3, is DVKVTQSSRYLVKRTGEKVFLECVQDMDHENMFWYRQDPGLGLRLIYFSYDVKMKEKGDIPEGYSVSREKKERFSLILESASTNQTSMYLCASTSPVTGNTEAFFGQGTRLTVV.